One sample yielded the 26 T cell receptor beta chains listed below, sequenced in a study of OX40 agonist ivuxolimab in advanced cancers. The assay was immunoSEQ multiplex PCR, and TCRdb's table has in-frame clones only and misses some. Of 40,000 to 60,000 clones in the sample, 80% to 95% were seen once. Sequenced here: CD4+ or CD8+ T cells sorted from blood, sampled in a trial of the OX40 agonist ivuxolimab. Every receptor here comes from an adult with an advanced solid tumor such as melanoma, head and neck, liver or kidney cancer.

CDR3 sequence reads: CASRTFEGQGDGSPLHF. The CDR3 nucleotides are TGTGCCAGTAGGACCTTTGAGGGACAGGGGGATGGTTCACCCCTCCACTTT. This chain links TRBV19 with TRBJ1-6; 11 bases match TRBD1. The CDR3 contains 17 residues. V was pared by 6 bases and J by 9 bases, with 13 bases of the junction left unmatched. The germline gives CDR1 LNHDA, CDR2 SQIVND (reference sequence).

The chain is built from TRBV19 and TRBJ1-3, with D tentatively TRBD1 (5 bases). Germline values: CDR1 LNHDA, CDR2 SQIVND (reference sequence). This CDR3 contains 15 residues. V lost 4 bases and J 3 bases, leaving 13 bases between the germline ends. CDR3 amino acids: CASSRTLTNGNTIYF. The CDR3 nucleotides are TGTGCCAGTAGTAGGACACTTACAAATGGAAACACCATATATTTT.

The chain combines TRBV11-2 with TRBJ1-3; maybe TRBD1 (5 bases). The CDR3 is 19 amino acids. Germline CDR1 is SGHAT and CDR2 is FQNNGV. Trimming took 0 bases from V and 1 from J, leaving 19 bases between them. The CDR3: CASSLEVGTESNSGNTIYF. The CDR3 DNA follows: TGTGCCAGCAGCTTAGAGGTCGGGACCGAAAGTAATTCTGGAAACACCATATATTTT.

The chain recombines TRBV4-2 with TRBJ1-5; D remains ambiguous. The CDR3 sequence is 13 residues long. Trimming took 4 bases from V and 2 from J, leaving 6 bases between them. The germline V gene encodes CDR1 LGHNA and CDR2 YNFKEQ. The CDR3 DNA follows: TGTGCCAGCAGCCCCCTTGGCAATCAGCCCCAGCATTTT. It is translated as CASSPLGNQPQHF.

This chain uses TRBV11-2 with TRBJ2-7, with 7 bases identical to TRBD2. Germline CDR1 and CDR2: SGHAT and FQNNGV. The J segment lost 0 bases and the V segment lost 0 bases, leaving 2 bases of the junction unmatched. CDR3 length: 15 amino acids. The CDR3 here is CASSLEAGSSYEQYV. The CDR3 nucleotides are TGTGCCAGCAGCTTAGAAGCGGGGAGCTCCTACGAGCAGTACGTC.

This clone appeared once. The gene calls are TRBV2 and TRBJ2-2; D is unclear. CDR3 length equals 16 residues. V dropped 11 bases and J dropped 2 bases, with 21 bases sitting between them. Germline V lookup: CDR1 SNHLY, CDR2 FYNNEI. Written as DNA, the CDR3 is TGTGCCCCGACATATTCGATACTCCGAAACACCGGGGAGCTGTTTTTT. It specifies CAPTYSILRNTGELFF.

This CDR3 reads CASRSTGGGYGYTF. The CDR3, as DNA: TGTGCCAGTAGATCAACAGGGGGCGGCTATGGCTACACCTTC. This chain links TRBV19 with TRBJ1-2, with 9 bases matching TRBD1. J gave up 4 bases and V 6 bases, and 6 bases lay outside the gene matches. The CDR3 totals 14 residues. The germline CDR1 and CDR2 sequences are LNHDA and SQIVND (reference sequence).

The V gene is TRBV29-1, the J gene TRBJ2-6, with a possible D match to TRBD2 (5 bases). V gave up 7 bases and J gave up 1 base, with 11 bases separating them. The CDR3 contains 14 residues. Looked up from germline, CDR1 is SQVTM and CDR2 is ANQGSEA. The CDR3 DNA follows: TGCAGCGCGACCGGGGAGTCTGGGGCCAACGTCCTGACTTTC. It codes for CSATGESGANVLTF.

The chain employs TRBV13 and TRBJ1-2; TRBD1 matches 7 bases. The germline V gene has CDR1 PRHDT and CDR2 FYEKMQ (reference sequence). J gave up 6 bases and V 3 bases, and 10 bases lay outside the gene matches. CDR3 length equals 15 residues. CDR3 in amino acids: CASSFYRDSEDGYTF. For the CDR3, the DNA is TGTGCCAGCAGCTTTTACCGGGACAGCGAAGATGGCTACACCTTC.

The V and J genes are TRBV2 and TRBJ1-2; 8 bases agree with TRBD1. The germline CDR1 and CDR2 sequences are SNHLY and FYNNEI. The CDR3 sequence is 15 residues long. Trimming removed 6 bases from V and 4 bases from J; junction bases left unmatched: 10. CDR3 nucleotides: TGTGCCAGCAGGGCATGGACAGGGTCGGGCTATGGCTACACCTTC. Translated: CASRAWTGSGYGYTF. The full variable domain, completed using reference TRBV2 and TRBJ1-2, is EPEVTQTPSHQVTQMGQEVILRCVPISNHLYFYWYRQILGQKVEFLVSFYNNEISEKSEIFDDQFSVERPDGSNFTLKIRSTKLEDSAMYFCASRAWTGSGYGYTFGSGTRLTVV.

The CDR3: CASKTQGWNTEAFF. The CDR3, as DNA: TGTGCCAGCAAGACACAGGGGTGGAACACTGAAGCTTTCTTT. The chain uses TRBV6-5 and TRBJ1-1; TRBD1 matches at 7 bases. V lost 7 bases, J lost 1 base, and 6 bases stayed unmatched. Germline loops: CDR1 MNHEY, CDR2 SVGAGI. This CDR3 region has 14 residues.

V gene TRBV7-3 combines with J gene TRBJ2-3, with 7 bases fitting TRBD2. Germline trimming cut 5 bases from V and 0 bases from J; bases unmatched to any gene: 14. The CDR3 covers 18 residues. Germline V CDR1 and CDR2: SGHTA, FQGTGA. The chain's CDR3 is CASSRSTGGHPSTDTQYF. DNA for the CDR3: TGTGCCAGCAGCCGCTCGACGGGGGGTCACCCTAGCACAGATACGCAGTATTTT. Full variable domain (remainder filled in from reference TRBV7-3 and TRBJ2-3): GAGVSQTPSNKVTEKGKYVELRCDPISGHTALYWYRQSLGQGPEFLIYFQGTGAADDSGLPNDRFFAVRPEGSVSTLKIQRTERGDSAVYLCASSRSTGGHPSTDTQYFGPGTRLTVL.

This clone has just one count. V is TRBV4-1 and J is TRBJ2-7; 10 bases map to TRBD2. V shed 3 bases and J 4 bases; nucleotides not matched to a gene: 6. The CDR3 runs 15 residues. Germline CDR1 reads MGHRA; CDR2 reads YSYEKL. CDR3: CASSHSSGGTYEQYF. In DNA form, the CDR3 reads TGCGCCAGCAGCCACTCTAGCGGGGGAACTTACGAGCAGTACTTC.

The rearrangement uses TRBV14 and TRBJ2-7; D is ambiguous. The CDR3 sequence is 13 residues long. Trimming pared 4 bases from V and 3 bases from J, leaving 10 bases between. CDR1 and CDR2 from the germline V gene are SGHDN and FVKESK. The CDR3: CASSPSPRYEQYF. The CDR3 DNA follows: TGTGCCAGCAGCCCGTCTCCCCGCTACGAGCAGTACTTC.

The chain combines TRBV10-1 with TRBJ2-3, with 10 positions matching TRBD1. CDR1 and CDR2 (germline): WNHNN, SYGVQD (reference sequence). After removal of 5 bases from V and 2 bases from J, the junction contained 4 bases not matched to a gene. The CDR3 extends over 15 amino acids. The DNA for the CDR3 is TGCGCCAGCAGTCCCGGGACAGGGGACACAGATACGCAGTATTTT. Translating gives CASSPGTGDTDTQYF.

The genes are TRBV29-1 and TRBJ2-1; TRBD1 aligns across 7 bases. Germline loops: CDR1 SQVTM, CDR2 ANQGSEA. V shed 7 bases and J 0 bases; nucleotides not matched to a gene: 3. The CDR3 has 13 residues. CDR3 in DNA: TGCAGCGCTGGGGACAGCTCCTACAATGAGCAGTTCTTC. Residues: CSAGDSSYNEQFF.

The chain is built from TRBV28 and TRBJ2-7; 8 bases are shared with TRBD1. V lost 3 bases to trimming and J lost 5 bases; unmatched junction nucleotides: 3. Germline CDR1 reads MDHEN; CDR2 reads SYDVKM. The CDR3 has 13 amino acids. In DNA form, the CDR3 reads TGTGCCAGCAGTTTCGCAGGGGGCGACGAGCAGTACGTC. It codes for CASSFAGGDEQYV.

This sequence joins TRBV5-4 and TRBJ2-2; TRBD1 or TRBD2 may be the D gene (5 bases each). With 0 bases removed from V and 7 bases from J, the gap between germline ends came to 7 bases. The CDR3 covers 13 residues. Germline V CDR1 and CDR2: SGHNT, YYREEE (reference sequence). CDR3 in DNA: TGTGCCAGCAGCTTGGGAGGGGTCGGGGAGCTGTTTTTT. Protein product: CASSLGGVGELFF.

V and J are TRBV5-6 and TRBJ2-3; D unclear. CDR1 and CDR2 from the germline V gene are SGHDT and YYEEEE. CDR3 length: 12 amino acids. V lost 6 bases and J 1 base, leaving 6 bases between the germline ends. The CDR3 protein is CASIRGTDTQYF. The CDR3 region has the DNA TGTGCCAGCATTCGGGGCACAGATACGCAGTATTTT.

This chain connects TRBV27 to TRBJ1-1; D unclear. This CDR3 contains 14 residues. Between the trimmed V and J ends, which lost 4 bases and 4 bases, there was a span of 13 bases. The germline CDR1 and CDR2 sequences are MNHEY and SMNVEV (reference sequence). DNA of the CDR3: TGTGCCAGCAGTTATCCCGACCGCACCACTGAAGCTTTCTTT. Residues: CASSYPDRTTEAFF.

The chain recombines TRBV27 with TRBJ2-1, with D tentatively TRBD1 (5 bases). This CDR3 is 15 amino acids long. V was pared by 0 bases and J by 7 bases, with 13 bases between. The germline V gene encodes CDR1 MNHEY and CDR2 SMNVEV (reference sequence). This chain's CDR3 is CASSLSAGLGNEQFF. The CDR3 DNA reads as TGTGCCAGCAGTTTATCGGCAGGGCTCGGGAATGAGCAGTTCTTC.

V and J are TRBV7-6 and TRBJ2-2, with D unresolved. The ends were cut back, 1 base at V and 6 bases at J, with 15 bases in the middle. This CDR3 spans 16 amino acids. The germline V gene has CDR1 SGHVS and CDR2 FNYEAQ. The CDR3 here is CASSLDNPPTAGELFF. The CDR3 bases are TGTGCCAGCAGCTTAGATAACCCCCCAACAGCCGGGGAGCTGTTTTTT.

The chain has TRBV2 and TRBJ2-2; D could derive from TRBD1 or TRBD2 (5 bases each). CDR1 and CDR2 (germline): SNHLY, FYNNEI. Trimming shortened V by 2 bases and J by 7 bases, and 11 bases separated the two germline ends. The CDR3 is 14 amino acids. The CDR3 nucleotides read TGTGCCAGCAGTGAACCGGGGACGGGCGGGGAGCTGTTTTTT. It yields the protein CASSEPGTGGELFF.

This sequence joins TRBV10-2 and TRBJ1-2, with a possible D match to TRBD1 (5 bases). The CDR3 has 14 residues. Looked up from germline, CDR1 is WSHSY and CDR2 is SAAADI. V lost 2 bases to trimming and J lost 4 bases, with 11 bases between them. The CDR3 here is CASSETGPAYGYTF. The CDR3 DNA is TGCGCCAGCAGTGAGACGGGGCCGGCCTATGGCTACACCTTC.

V usage is TRBV7-9 and J usage is TRBJ2-5; D is unclear. V was shortened by 3 bases and J by 0 bases, with 5 bases between the two germline ends. This CDR3 spans 13 amino acids. Germline V CDR1 and CDR2: SEHNR, FQNEAQ (reference sequence). CDR3 in amino acids: CASSLEYQETQYF. CDR3 nucleotide sequence: TGTGCCAGCAGCTTGGAGTACCAAGAGACCCAGTACTTC.

The V call is TRBV11-2, the J call TRBJ2-1; no reliable D call. Per the germline V gene, CDR1 is SGHAT and CDR2 is FQNNGV. Trimming stripped 1 base from V and 9 bases from J, with 16 bases between. The CDR3 spans 15 residues. In nucleotides, the CDR3 is TGTGCCAGCAGCTTAGGGGCTACAAATCGGATTGAGCAGTTCTTC. Amino acids: CASSLGATNRIEQFF. Filled out from reference TRBV11-2 and TRBJ2-1, the complete variable domain reads EAGVAQSPRYKIIEKRQSVAFWCNPISGHATLYWYQQILGQGPKLLIQFQNNGVVDDSQLPKDRFSAERLKGVDSTLKIQPAKLEDSAVYLCASSLGATNRIEQFFGPGTRLTVL.